This entry lists 29 T cell receptor beta chains sequenced from one sample in a study of blood T cell repertoires in COVID-19. This table comes from immunoSEQ multiplex PCR, and its TCRdb copy is limited to in-frame clones, with some not included. The sample has over 70,000 clones; about four fifths are singletons. Source material: peripheral blood. All receptors derive from a woman of 80 years or more with active or convalescent COVID-19.

The V call is TRBV6-5, the J call TRBJ1-1; 10 bases match TRBD1. CDR3 length equals 13 residues. Trimming cost V 6 bases and J 10 bases; bases outside gene matches: 8. Germline loops: CDR1 MNHEY, CDR2 SVGAGI. The CDR3 coding sequence is TGTGCCAGCAGGCACGAGGGACAGGGGATAGCTTTCTTT. Its translation is CASRHEGQGIAFF.

This clone was recorded a few times. V gene TRBV21-1 combines with J gene TRBJ1-5; TRBD1 is the table's D call, not checked against the DNA. TRBV21-1 corresponds to a pseudogene. The CDR3 covers 19 residues. The CDR3 DNA reads as TGTGCCAGCGGTACCCGGGCAGGGCCTCATCTCCTGAGCAATCAGCCCCAGCATTTT. It translates to CASGTRAGPHLLSNQPQHF.

The genes are TRBV28 and TRBJ1-1, with TRBD1 matching over 7 bases. The CDR3 is 15 residues long. The V segment lost 2 bases and the J segment 7 bases; nucleotides outside the gene matches: 10. Germline V gives CDR1 MDHEN, CDR2 SYDVKM. CDR3 in amino acids: CASSLRPRAGGEAFF. In DNA, the CDR3 is TGTGCCAGCAGTTTAAGGCCCCGGGCAGGGGGTGAAGCTTTCTTT.

The CDR3 bases are TGTGCCAGCAGCTCCCGGGGGGGCCTAGAGACCCAGTACTTC. It codes for CASSSRGGLETQYF. This chain connects TRBV5-4 to TRBJ2-5, with 8 bases that match TRBD2. Germline loops: CDR1 SGHNT, CDR2 YYREEE (reference sequence). V lost 3 bases and J lost 4; bases outside the gene matches: 5. The CDR3 covers 14 residues. The entire variable domain, with the rest obtained from reference TRBV5-4 and TRBJ2-5, is as follows: ETGVTQSPTHLIKTRGQQVTLRCSSQSGHNTVSWYQQALGQGPQFIFQYYREEENGRGNFPPRFSGLQFPNYSSELNVNALELDDSALYLCASSSRGGLETQYFGPGTRLLVL.

V gene TRBV28 combines with J gene TRBJ1-4; weak D call: TRBD1 (6 bases). The CDR3 sequence is 16 residues long. With 4 bases removed from V and 5 bases from J, the gap between germline ends came to 17 bases. The germline V gene has CDR1 MDHEN and CDR2 SYDVKM. This CDR3 is CASSSHGITGNEKLFF. The CDR3 DNA follows: TGTGCCAGCAGTTCCCATGGTATAACAGGGAATGAAAAACTGTTTTTT.

The V and J genes are TRBV14 and TRBJ2-3; TRBD2 matches 9 bases. V lost 5 bases and J lost 0; bases outside the gene matches: 6. Germline V lookup: CDR1 SGHDN, CDR2 FVKESK. The CDR3 has 16 residues. This CDR3 is CASSRLAALSTDTQYF. CDR3 in DNA: TGTGCCAGCAGCAGACTAGCGGCGCTAAGCACAGATACGCAGTATTTT.

The chain couples TRBV9 to TRBJ1-4; D ambiguous. Germline V gives CDR1 SGDLS, CDR2 YYNGEE. Trimming cost V 3 bases and J 4 bases, with 10 bases left between them. The CDR3 extends over 14 amino acids. The CDR3 DNA sequence: TGTGCCAGCAGCGCCAACCCAGTTAATGAAAAACTGTTTTTT. This translates into CASSANPVNEKLFF.

This clone was found a few times. This sequence joins TRBV5-6 and TRBJ1-6; D is ambiguous. In germline, CDR1 is SGHDT, CDR2 YYEEEE. V lost 0 bases, J lost 0 bases, and 10 bases lay in between. CDR3 size: 17 residues. The CDR3 here is CASSLEPGGSYNSPLHF. CDR3 nucleotide sequence: TGTGCCAGCAGCTTGGAACCGGGTGGCTCCTATAATTCACCCCTCCACTTT.

This chain links TRBV6-5 with TRBJ1-2, with a possible D match to TRBD1 (6 bases). This CDR3 has 16 residues. The V end was cut by 2 bases, the J end by 5 bases, with 18 bases between. CDR1 and CDR2 from the germline V gene are MNHEY and SVGAGI. The CDR3 spells CASSYGGAGAMYGYTF. The CDR3, as DNA: TGTGCCAGCAGTTACGGTGGGGCAGGGGCGATGTATGGCTACACCTTC.

The chain joins TRBV7-8 to TRBJ2-7; D is unclear. Germline assignment: CDR1 SGHVS and CDR2 FQNEAQ. This CDR3 has 13 amino acids. The V gene lost 1 base and the J gene lost 5 bases, with 9 bases spanning the gap. This chain's CDR3 is CASSLETRNEQYF. Here the CDR3 DNA reads TGTGCCAGCAGCTTAGAGACTCGTAACGAGCAGTACTTC. Combining the CDR3 with reference TRBV7-8 and TRBJ2-7 gives the whole variable domain GAGVSQSPRYKVAKRGQDVALRCDPISGHVSLFWYQQALGQGPEFLTYFQNEAQLDKSGLPSDRFFAERPEGSVSTLKIQRTQQEDSAVYLCASSLETRNEQYFGPGTRLTVT.

The V gene is TRBV7-2, the J gene TRBJ2-5; 10 bases are a match to TRBD2. J lost 2 bases, V lost 2 bases, and 5 bases had no gene match. The CDR3 is made up of 16 amino acids. The germline V gene has CDR1 SGHTA and CDR2 FQGNSA. As DNA, the CDR3 is TGTGCCAGCAGCTTATCCTCAGCGGGGGGGCAAGAGACCCAGTACTTC. Protein sequence: CASSLSSAGGQETQYF.

The chain uses TRBV20-1 and TRBJ2-2, with 7 bases aligning to TRBD1. J gave up 6 bases and V 5 bases, and 0 bases lay outside the gene matches. The CDR3 extends over 11 amino acids. Germline V gene lookup returns CDR1 DFQATT and CDR2 SNEGSKA (reference sequence). DNA for the CDR3: TGCAGTGCTGACAGGGCCGGGGAGCTGTTTTTT. This gives the protein CSADRAGELFF.

The J gene is TRBJ1-2, the V gene TRBV7-8, with D perhaps TRBD1 (6 bases). Germline V gene lookup returns CDR1 SGHVS and CDR2 FQNEAQ. The CDR3 spans 17 residues. The V end was cut by 2 bases, the J end by 0 bases, with 16 bases between. The CDR3 DNA follows: TGTGCCAGCAGCTTATACCTGGACAGAGCTTCTAACTATGGCTACACCTTC. This translates into CASSLYLDRASNYGYTF.

V is TRBV29-1 and J is TRBJ1-4, with D hard to call. Per germline, CDR1 SQVTM and CDR2 ANQGSEA. The CDR3 is 12 amino acids. The CDR3 region is CKPGGLNEKLFF. CDR3 DNA: TGCAAACCAGGAGGGCTTAATGAAAAACTGTTTTTT.

This clone has just one count. The chain uses TRBV20-1 and TRBJ1-2; D is undetermined. Trimming left V 3 bases short and J 8 bases short, with 16 bases between. The germline gives CDR1 DFQATT, CDR2 SNEGSKA (reference sequence). The CDR3 has 13 residues. The CDR3 coding sequence is TGCAGTGCTAGTACTCCGTCTGATTGGGGCTACACCTTC. Encoded protein: CSASTPSDWGYTF.

This chain joins TRBV29-1 and TRBJ2-2; 9 bases agree with TRBD1. The junction had 8 bases not matched to a gene; V was cut back by 2 bases and J by 4 bases. The CDR3 runs to 16 residues. Germline V lookup: CDR1 SQVTM, CDR2 ANQGSEA. CDR3: CSVEFWDRVGTGELFF. For the CDR3, the DNA is TGCAGCGTTGAATTCTGGGACAGGGTCGGCACCGGGGAGCTGTTTTTT.

The CDR3 DNA reads TGTGCCAGCAGTGAAGCAGGACAGCGATTGCACAATGAGCAGTTCTTC. Amino acids: CASSEAGQRLHNEQFF. The chain carries TRBV6-1 and TRBJ2-1; weak D call: TRBD1 (6 bases). Trimming pared 0 bases from V and 5 bases from J, leaving 14 bases between. The CDR3 consists of 16 residues. Germline assignment: CDR1 MNHNS and CDR2 SASEGT.

The chain links TRBV2 to TRBJ2-5; 12 nucleotides agree with TRBD2. Germline loops: CDR1 SNHLY, CDR2 FYNNEI. The trim removed 7 bases at V and 5 bases at J, leaving 5 bases unmatched. The CDR3 has 14 amino acids. CDR3 in DNA: TGTGCCAGCATGAGGACTAGCGGGAAGGAGACCCAGTACTTC. The encoded protein is CASMRTSGKETQYF.

This sequence joins TRBV6-5 and TRBJ2-1; D might be TRBD2 (5 bases). Germline V gives CDR1 MNHEY, CDR2 SVGAGI. Trimming pared 5 bases from V and 3 bases from J, leaving 11 bases between. The CDR3 has 14 residues. In nucleotides, the CDR3 is TGTGCCAGCAGTCGTGGGGAGATCTACAATGAGCAGTTCTTC. The encoded protein is CASSRGEIYNEQFF.

This clone was detected a few times. The chain employs TRBV29-1 and TRBJ1-1; perhaps TRBD1 as D (6 bases). CDR1 is SQVTM, CDR2 ANQGSEA, per germline. V was pared by 6 bases and J by 1 base, with 9 bases between. The CDR3 contains 12 residues. CDR3 sequence (DNA): TGCAGCGTCGCGACAGGGAACACTGAAGCTTTCTTT. This translates into CSVATGNTEAFF. Full variable domain (outside the CDR3, taken from reference TRBV29-1 and TRBJ1-1): SAVISQKPSRDICQRGTSLTIQCQVDSQVTMMFWYRQQPGQSLTLIATANQGSEATYESGFVIDKFPISRPNLTFSTLTVSNMSPEDSSIYLCSVATGNTEAFFGQGTRLTVV.

The rearrangement uses TRBV7-3 and TRBJ2-3; the D gene is possibly TRBD2 (7 bases). CDR1 is SGHTA and CDR2 is FQGTGA in the germline V gene. This CDR3 has 16 residues. Trimming stripped 4 bases from V and 4 bases from J, with 18 bases between. The CDR3 here is CASSSQGGGGPDTQYF. The CDR3 nucleotides are TGTGCCAGCAGCTCCCAGGGAGGGGGGGGCCCAGATACGCAGTATTTT. The variable domain in full, completed from reference TRBV7-3 and TRBJ2-3, reads GAGVSQTPSNKVTEKGKYVELRCDPISGHTALYWYRQSLGQGPEFLIYFQGTGAADDSGLPNDRFFAVRPEGSVSTLKIQRTERGDSAVYLCASSSQGGGGPDTQYFGPGTRLTVL.

A word on this clone: A junction boundary mismatches the germline segment, possibly from a read error. The chain employs TRBV4-1 and TRBJ1-2; D not certain. From germline, CDR1 is MGHRA and CDR2 YSYEKL. This CDR3 is built from 15 residues. The CDR3 region is CPSRPLPIPNYGYTF. In DNA form, the CDR3 reads TGCCCCAGCCGTCCACTCCCCATACCTAACTATGGCTACACCTTC.

The chain couples TRBV18 to TRBJ1-3, with TRBD1 matching 7 bases. The ends lost 2 bases at V and 0 bases at J; junction bases unmatched: 1. CDR3 length equals 15 residues. The germline CDR1 and CDR2 sequences are KGHSH and LQKENI. In DNA, the CDR3 is TGTGCCAGCTCACCAGGGACAGCCTCTGGAAACACCATATATTTT. Amino acid sequence: CASSPGTASGNTIYF.

This clone was recorded a few times. This rearrangement joins TRBV5-1 to TRBJ1-5, with D possibly TRBD1 on 5 matching bases. V gave up 4 bases and J gave up 4 bases, with 15 bases separating them. The CDR3 contains 15 residues. CDR1 is SGHRS, CDR2 YFSETQ, per germline. The CDR3 sequence is CASSTGQGGNQPQHF. The CDR3 DNA is TGCGCCAGCAGCACCGGGCAGGGTGGGAATCAGCCCCAGCATTTT.

This clone was seen once. The chain links TRBV19 to TRBJ2-1; a weak D match, TRBD1 (5 bases). The germline CDR1 and CDR2 sequences are LNHDA and SQIVND (reference sequence). The CDR3 spans 15 residues. The V gene lost 2 bases and the J gene lost 4 bases, with 12 bases spanning the gap. CDR3 protein: CASSISRVGYNEQFF. The CDR3 DNA reads as TGTGCCAGTAGTATATCCAGGGTGGGTTACAATGAGCAGTTCTTC. Complete variable domain (other parts from reference TRBV19 and TRBJ2-1): DGGITQSPKYLFRKEGQNVTLSCEQNLNHDAMYWYRQDPGQGLRLIYYSQIVNDFQKGDIAEGYSVSREKKESFPLTVTSAQKNPTAFYLCASSISRVGYNEQFFGPGTRLTVL.

This rearrangement joins TRBV2 to TRBJ2-1; the D gene is possibly TRBD1 (6 bases). The CDR3 has 17 residues. V was cut by 3 bases and J by 2 bases, with 17 bases left in between. Per germline, CDR1 SNHLY and CDR2 FYNNEI. The CDR3 DNA reads as TGTGCCAGCAGTGAGGAGTTAGGACAGAGACCCTACAATGAGCAGTTCTTC. It specifies CASSEELGQRPYNEQFF.

This chain links TRBV9 with TRBJ1-1, with D uncertain. The CDR3 runs to 14 residues. V was cut by 0 bases and J by 0 bases, with 6 bases left in between. In germline, CDR1 is SGDLS, CDR2 YYNGEE. CDR3 in DNA: TGTGCCAGCAGCGTAGTTCCGGTGAACACTGAAGCTTTCTTT. Translating it yields CASSVVPVNTEAFF.

The rearrangement uses TRBV2 and TRBJ1-1; the D is unclear. V was shortened by 2 bases and J by 4 bases, with 11 bases between the two germline ends. From germline, CDR1 is SNHLY and CDR2 FYNNEI. There are 14 residues in the CDR3. DNA of the CDR3: TGTGCCAGCAGTGAATCGGGGTACGCCACTGAAGCTTTCTTT. Protein: CASSESGYATEAFF.

This chain uses TRBV7-9 with TRBJ1-2; 8 positions agree with TRBD1. CDR1 is SEHNR, CDR2 FQNEAQ, per germline (reference sequence). V shed 4 bases and J 8 bases; nucleotides not matched to a gene: 6. The CDR3 is 13 amino acids. CDR3 coding DNA: TGTGCCAGCAGCTCCTCCGGGACAGGCGGCTACACCTTC. Translated, it gives CASSSSGTGGYTF.